These 4 T cell receptor beta chains came from one sample sequenced in a study of blood T cell repertoires in COVID-19. This table comes from immunoSEQ multiplex PCR, and its TCRdb copy is limited to in-frame clones, with some not included. The data hold about 350,000 clones, with 80% to 90% observed a single time. Source material: peripheral blood. Receptors originate from a man aged 30 to 45 with COVID-19, enrolled during active disease.

The rearrangement uses TRBV9 and TRBJ1-3; D gene unclear. V was pared by 0 bases and J by 2 bases, with 12 bases between. The CDR3 has 16 amino acids. Per the germline V gene, CDR1 is SGDLS and CDR2 is YYNGEE. The CDR3 protein is CASSVEPGAAGNTIYF. CDR3 DNA: TGTGCCAGCAGCGTAGAACCGGGAGCGGCTGGAAACACCATATATTTT.

The chain carries TRBV5-5 and TRBJ2-5; 7 bases are a match to TRBD2. The V gene's germline CDR1 is SGHKS and CDR2 YYEKEE (reference sequence). The CDR3 has 14 residues. The junction had 2 bases not matched to a gene; V was cut back by 0 bases and J by 3 bases. The CDR3 region has the DNA TGTGCCAGCAGCTTGGCCGGGACTAAAGAGACCCAGTACTTC. It codes for CASSLAGTKETQYF.

The chain employs TRBV6-5 and TRBJ2-5; the D is unclear. This CDR3 region has 13 residues. The germline V and J ends were trimmed by 5 bases and 5 bases, with 12 bases remaining between them. CDR1 and CDR2 from the germline V gene are MNHEY and SVGAGI. The CDR3 reads CASSRSAGETQYF. CDR3 DNA: TGTGCCAGCAGTAGATCGGCAGGCGAGACCCAGTACTTC.

The V gene is TRBV5-1, the J gene TRBJ2-5; possible D gene TRBD2, 6 bases. Germline values: CDR1 SGHRS, CDR2 YFSETQ. V was trimmed by 4 bases and J by 5 bases, leaving 21 bases between them. The CDR3 contains 16 residues. In nucleotides, the CDR3 is TGCGCCAGCAGCCAACCACCCTCGACTAGTATGGAGACCCAGTACTTC. Translated: CASSQPPSTSMETQYF.